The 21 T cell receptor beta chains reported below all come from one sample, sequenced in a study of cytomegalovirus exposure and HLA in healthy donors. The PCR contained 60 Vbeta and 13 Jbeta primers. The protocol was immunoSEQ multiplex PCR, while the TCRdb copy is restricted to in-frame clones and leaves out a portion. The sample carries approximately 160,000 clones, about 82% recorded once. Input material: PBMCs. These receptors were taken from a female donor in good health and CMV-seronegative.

The CDR3 coding sequence is TGTGCCAGCAGCTTAGATAGCGGGGGGGGTAATGAGCAGTTCTTC. Protein sequence: CASSLDSGGGNEQFF. The genes are TRBV7-3 and TRBJ2-1; 11 nucleotides line up with TRBD2. The germline gives CDR1 SGHTA, CDR2 FQGTGA. Trimming cost V 2 bases and J 7 bases; bases outside gene matches: 4. This CDR3 comprises 15 residues.

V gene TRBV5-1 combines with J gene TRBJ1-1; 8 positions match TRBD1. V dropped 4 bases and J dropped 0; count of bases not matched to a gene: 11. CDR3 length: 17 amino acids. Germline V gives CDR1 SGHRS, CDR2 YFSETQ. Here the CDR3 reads CASSPGQGRGLNTEAFF. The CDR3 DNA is TGCGCCAGCAGCCCAGGACAGGGACGGGGGCTGAACACTGAAGCTTTCTTT.

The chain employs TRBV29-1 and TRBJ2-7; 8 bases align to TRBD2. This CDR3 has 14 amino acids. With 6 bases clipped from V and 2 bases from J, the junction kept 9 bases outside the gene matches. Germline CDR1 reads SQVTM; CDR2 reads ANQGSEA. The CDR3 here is CSVVDGTRAYEQYF. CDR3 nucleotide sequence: TGCAGCGTCGTTGACGGGACTAGAGCCTACGAGCAGTACTTC.

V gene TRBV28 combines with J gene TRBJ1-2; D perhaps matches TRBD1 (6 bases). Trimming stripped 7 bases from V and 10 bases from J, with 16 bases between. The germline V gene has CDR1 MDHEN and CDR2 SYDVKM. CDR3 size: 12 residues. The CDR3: CASTLPGQTYTF. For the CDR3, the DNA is TGTGCCAGCACCCTACCCGGACAGACCTACACCTTC.

The CDR3 spells CASSYSGLVTGVTQYF. The CDR3 nucleotides are TGTGCCAGCAGCTATTCGGGACTAGTAACGGGTGTTACGCAGTATTTT. The chain is built from TRBV5-4 and TRBJ2-3; 8 bases are a match to TRBD2. This CDR3 comprises 16 residues. Germline loops: CDR1 SGHNT, CDR2 YYREEE (reference sequence). The J segment lost 8 bases and the V segment lost 3 bases, leaving 14 bases of the junction unmatched. Full variable domain (outside the CDR3, taken from reference TRBV5-4 and TRBJ2-3): ETGVTQSPTHLIKTRGQQVTLRCSSQSGHNTVSWYQQALGQGPQFIFQYYREEENGRGNFPPRFSGLQFPNYSSELNVNALELDDSALYLCASSYSGLVTGVTQYFGPGTRLTVL.

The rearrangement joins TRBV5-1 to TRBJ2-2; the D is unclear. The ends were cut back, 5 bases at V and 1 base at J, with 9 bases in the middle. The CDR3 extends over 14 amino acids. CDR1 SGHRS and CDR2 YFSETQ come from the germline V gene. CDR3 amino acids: CASRMSGNTGELFF. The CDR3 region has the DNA TGCGCCAGCAGGATGTCAGGGAACACCGGGGAGCTGTTTTTT.

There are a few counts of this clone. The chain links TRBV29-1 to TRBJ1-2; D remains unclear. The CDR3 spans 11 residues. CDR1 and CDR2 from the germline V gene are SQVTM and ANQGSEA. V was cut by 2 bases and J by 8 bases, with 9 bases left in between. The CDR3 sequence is CSVERGGGYTF. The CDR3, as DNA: TGCAGCGTTGAACGGGGAGGAGGCTACACCTTC.

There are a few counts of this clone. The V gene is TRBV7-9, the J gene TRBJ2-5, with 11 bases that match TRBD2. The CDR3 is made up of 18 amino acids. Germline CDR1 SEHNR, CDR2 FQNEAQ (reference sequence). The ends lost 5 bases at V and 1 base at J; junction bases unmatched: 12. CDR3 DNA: TGTGCCAGCAGCCGAGCTAGCGGGGGGAATGGGGTCCAAGAGACCCAGTACTTC. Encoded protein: CASSRASGGNGVQETQYF.

The CDR3 DNA reads as TGTGCCATCAGAGGACAGGGATCCTGGATTACTATGAACACTGAAGCTTTCTTT. Its protein product is CAIRGQGSWITMNTEAFF. V gene TRBV10-3 combines with J gene TRBJ1-1; 8 bases line up with TRBD1. CDR1 is ENHRY and CDR2 is SYGVKD in the germline V gene. CDR3 size: 18 residues. Unmatched junction bases numbered 15, after V lost 6 bases and J lost 0 bases.

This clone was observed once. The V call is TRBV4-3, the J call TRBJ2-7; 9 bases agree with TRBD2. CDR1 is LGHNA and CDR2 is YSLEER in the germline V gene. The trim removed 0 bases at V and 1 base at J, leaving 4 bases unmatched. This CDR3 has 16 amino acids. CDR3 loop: CASSQEWGLASYEQYF. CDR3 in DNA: TGCGCCAGCAGCCAAGAGTGGGGACTAGCTTCCTACGAGCAGTACTTC.

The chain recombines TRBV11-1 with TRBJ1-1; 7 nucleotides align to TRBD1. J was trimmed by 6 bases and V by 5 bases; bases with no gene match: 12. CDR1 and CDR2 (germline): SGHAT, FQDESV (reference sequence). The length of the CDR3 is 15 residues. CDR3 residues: CASSENRGKAPEAFF. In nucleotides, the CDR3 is TGTGCCAGCAGCGAGAACAGGGGTAAGGCTCCTGAAGCTTTCTTT.

The CDR3 reads CASSLRDRGLETQYF. As DNA, the CDR3 is TGTGCCAGCAGCTTAAGGGACAGGGGGTTGGAGACCCAGTACTTC. The chain combines TRBV7-9 with TRBJ2-5, with 11 bases fitting TRBD1. The length of the CDR3 is 15 residues. V lost 2 bases and J lost 5; bases outside the gene matches: 4. Germline V gene lookup returns CDR1 SEHNR and CDR2 FQNEAQ (reference sequence).

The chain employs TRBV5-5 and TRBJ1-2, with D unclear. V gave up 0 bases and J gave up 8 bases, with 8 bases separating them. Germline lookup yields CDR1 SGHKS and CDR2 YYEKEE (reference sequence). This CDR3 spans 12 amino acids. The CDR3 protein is CASSLEGVGYTF. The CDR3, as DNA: TGTGCCAGCAGCTTGGAGGGAGTCGGCTACACCTTC.

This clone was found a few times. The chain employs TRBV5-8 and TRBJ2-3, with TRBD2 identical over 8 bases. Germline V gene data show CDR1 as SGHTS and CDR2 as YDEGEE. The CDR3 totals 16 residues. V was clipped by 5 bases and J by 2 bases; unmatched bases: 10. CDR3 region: CASRSGIAGLTDTQYF. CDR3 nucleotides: TGTGCCAGCAGATCCGGGATAGCGGGGCTCACAGATACGCAGTATTTT.

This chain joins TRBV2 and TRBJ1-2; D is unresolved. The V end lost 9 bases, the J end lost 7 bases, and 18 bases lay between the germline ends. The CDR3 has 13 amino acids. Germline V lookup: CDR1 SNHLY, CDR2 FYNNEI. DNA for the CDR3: TGTGCCAGTTTGAGGGAGGTGGGTAGTGGCTACACCTTC. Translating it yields CASLREVGSGYTF.

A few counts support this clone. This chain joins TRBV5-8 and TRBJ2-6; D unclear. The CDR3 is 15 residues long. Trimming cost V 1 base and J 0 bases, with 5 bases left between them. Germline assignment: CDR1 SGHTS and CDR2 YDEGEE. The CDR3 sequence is CASSLFSSGANVLTF. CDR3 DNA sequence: TGTGCCAGCAGCTTGTTCAGCTCTGGGGCCAACGTCCTGACTTTC. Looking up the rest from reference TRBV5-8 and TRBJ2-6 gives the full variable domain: EAGVTQSPTHLIKTRGQQATLRCSPISGHTSVYWYQQALGLGLQFLLWYDEGEERNRGNFPPRFSGRQFPNYSSELNVNALELEDSALYLCASSLFSSGANVLTFGAGSRLTVL.

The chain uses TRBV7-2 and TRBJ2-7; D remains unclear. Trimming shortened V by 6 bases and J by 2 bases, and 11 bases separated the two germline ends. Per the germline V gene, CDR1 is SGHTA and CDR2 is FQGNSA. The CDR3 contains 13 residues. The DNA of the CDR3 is TGTGCCAGCAGTCCTCTGAGGCCCTACGAGCAGTACTTC. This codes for CASSPLRPYEQYF.

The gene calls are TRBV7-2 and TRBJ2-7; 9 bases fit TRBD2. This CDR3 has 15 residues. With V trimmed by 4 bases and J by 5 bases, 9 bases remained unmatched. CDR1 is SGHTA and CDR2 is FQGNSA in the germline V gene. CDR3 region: CASSSVSSGTDEQYF. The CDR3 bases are TGTGCCAGCAGCTCCGTCTCTAGCGGGACTGACGAGCAGTACTTC.

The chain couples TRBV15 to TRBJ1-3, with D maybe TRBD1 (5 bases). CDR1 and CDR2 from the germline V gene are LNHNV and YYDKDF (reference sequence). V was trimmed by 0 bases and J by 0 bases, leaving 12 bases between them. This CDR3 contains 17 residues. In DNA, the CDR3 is TGTGCCACCAGCAGAGATTTTGGGGGGAACTCTGGAAACACCATATATTTT. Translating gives CATSRDFGGNSGNTIYF.

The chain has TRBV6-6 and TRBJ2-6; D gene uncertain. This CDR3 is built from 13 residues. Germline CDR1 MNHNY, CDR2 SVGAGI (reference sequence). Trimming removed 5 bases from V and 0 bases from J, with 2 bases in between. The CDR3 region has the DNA TGTGCCAGCAGTCTCTCTGGGGCCAACGTCCTGACTTTC. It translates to CASSLSGANVLTF.

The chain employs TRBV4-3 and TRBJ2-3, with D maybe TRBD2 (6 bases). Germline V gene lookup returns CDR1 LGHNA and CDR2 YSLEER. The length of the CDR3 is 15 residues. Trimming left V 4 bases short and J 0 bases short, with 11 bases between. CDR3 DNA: TGCGCCAGCAGCCGAACGGGGGTTAGCACAGATACGCAGTATTTT. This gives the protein CASSRTGVSTDTQYF.